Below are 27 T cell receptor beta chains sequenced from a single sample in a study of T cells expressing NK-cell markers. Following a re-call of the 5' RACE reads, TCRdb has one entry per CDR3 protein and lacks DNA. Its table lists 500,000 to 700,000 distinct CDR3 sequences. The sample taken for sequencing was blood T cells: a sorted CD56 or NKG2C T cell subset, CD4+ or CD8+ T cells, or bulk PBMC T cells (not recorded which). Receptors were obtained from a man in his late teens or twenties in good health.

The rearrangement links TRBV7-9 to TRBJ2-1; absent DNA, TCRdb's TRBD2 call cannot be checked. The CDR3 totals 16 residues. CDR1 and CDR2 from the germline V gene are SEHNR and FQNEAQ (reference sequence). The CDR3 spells CASSPNSPETRNEQFF.

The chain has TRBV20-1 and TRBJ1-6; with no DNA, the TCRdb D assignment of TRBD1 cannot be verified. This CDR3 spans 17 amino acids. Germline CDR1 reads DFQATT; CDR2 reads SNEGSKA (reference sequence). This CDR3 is CSAEGGGAGSYNSPLHF.

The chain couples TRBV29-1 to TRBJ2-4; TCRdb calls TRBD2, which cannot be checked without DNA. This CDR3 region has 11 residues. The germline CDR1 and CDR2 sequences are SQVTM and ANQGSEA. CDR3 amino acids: CSVASGNIQYF. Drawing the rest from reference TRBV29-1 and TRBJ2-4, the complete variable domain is SAVISQKPSRDICQRGTSLTIQCQVDSQVTMMFWYRQQPGQSLTLIATANQGSEATYESGFVIDKFPISRPNLTFSTLTVSNMSPEDSSIYLCSVASGNIQYFGAGTRLSVL.

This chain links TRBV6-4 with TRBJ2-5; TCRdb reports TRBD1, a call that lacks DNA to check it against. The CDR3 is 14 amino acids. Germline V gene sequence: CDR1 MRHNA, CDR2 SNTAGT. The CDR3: CASTTGRLKETQYF.

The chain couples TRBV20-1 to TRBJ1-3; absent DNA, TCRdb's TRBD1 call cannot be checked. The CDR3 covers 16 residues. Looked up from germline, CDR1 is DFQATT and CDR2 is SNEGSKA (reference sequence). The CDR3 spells CSARPTLQGYGNTIYF.

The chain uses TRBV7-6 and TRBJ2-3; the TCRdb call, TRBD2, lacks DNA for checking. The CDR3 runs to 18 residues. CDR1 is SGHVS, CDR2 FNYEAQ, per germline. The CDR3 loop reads CASSFSPTGTSGTDTQYF.

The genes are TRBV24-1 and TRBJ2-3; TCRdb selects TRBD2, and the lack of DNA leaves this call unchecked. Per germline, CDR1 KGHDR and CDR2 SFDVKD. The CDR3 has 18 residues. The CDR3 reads CATSDSASGRAGGDTQYF.

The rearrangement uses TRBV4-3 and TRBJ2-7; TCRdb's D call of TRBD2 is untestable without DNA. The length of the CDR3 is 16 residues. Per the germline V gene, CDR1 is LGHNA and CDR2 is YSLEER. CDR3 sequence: CASSQDLGLVAGEQYF.

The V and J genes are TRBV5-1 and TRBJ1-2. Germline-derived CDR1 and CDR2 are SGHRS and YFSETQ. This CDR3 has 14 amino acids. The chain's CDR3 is CASSLDASGYGYTF.

The CDR3 loop reads CASRGQGLVTGEQFF. The genes are TRBV7-2 and TRBJ2-1; the D gene TCRdb calls, TRBD2, cannot be checked with no DNA. The germline V gene has CDR1 SGHTA and CDR2 FQGNSA. This CDR3 has 15 amino acids. Complete variable domain (other parts from reference TRBV7-2 and TRBJ2-1): GAGVSQSPSNKVTEKGKDVELRCDPISGHTALYWYRQSLGQGLEFLIYFQGNSAPDKSGLPSDRFSAERTGGSVSTLTIQRTQQEDSAVYLCASRGQGLVTGEQFFGPGTRLTVL.

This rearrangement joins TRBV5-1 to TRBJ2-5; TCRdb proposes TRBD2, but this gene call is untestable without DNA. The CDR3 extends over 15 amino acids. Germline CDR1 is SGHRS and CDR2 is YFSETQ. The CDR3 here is CASSLSGRAEETQYF.

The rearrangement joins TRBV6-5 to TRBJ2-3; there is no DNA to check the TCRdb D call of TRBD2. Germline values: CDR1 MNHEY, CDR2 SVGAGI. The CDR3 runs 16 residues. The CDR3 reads CASSYSSSTGTDTQYF.

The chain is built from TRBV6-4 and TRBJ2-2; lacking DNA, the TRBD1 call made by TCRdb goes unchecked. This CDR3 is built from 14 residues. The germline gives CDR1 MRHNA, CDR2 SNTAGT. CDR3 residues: CASRPGVNTGELFF.

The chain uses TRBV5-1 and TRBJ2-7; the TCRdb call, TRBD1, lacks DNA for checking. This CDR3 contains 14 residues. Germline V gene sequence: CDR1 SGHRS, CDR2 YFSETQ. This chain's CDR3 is CASSSRGFTVEQYF.

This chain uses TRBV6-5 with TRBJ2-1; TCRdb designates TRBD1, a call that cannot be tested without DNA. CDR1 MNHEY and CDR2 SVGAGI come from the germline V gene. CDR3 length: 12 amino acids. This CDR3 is CASSYPGQEQFF.

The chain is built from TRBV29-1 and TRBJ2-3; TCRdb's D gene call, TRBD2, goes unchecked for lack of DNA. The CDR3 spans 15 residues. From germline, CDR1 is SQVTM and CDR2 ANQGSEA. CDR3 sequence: CSVPRGVAGSDTQYF.

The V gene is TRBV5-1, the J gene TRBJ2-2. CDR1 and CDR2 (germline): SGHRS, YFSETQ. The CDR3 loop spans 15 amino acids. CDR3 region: CASSLEYGVTGELFF.

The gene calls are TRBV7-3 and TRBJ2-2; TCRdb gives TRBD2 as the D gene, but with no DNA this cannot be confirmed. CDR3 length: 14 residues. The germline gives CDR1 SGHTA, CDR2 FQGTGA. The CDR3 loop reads CASSLKGLAGELFF.

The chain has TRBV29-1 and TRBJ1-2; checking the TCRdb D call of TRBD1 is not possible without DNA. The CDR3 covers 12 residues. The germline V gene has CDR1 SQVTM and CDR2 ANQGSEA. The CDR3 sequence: CSVAQGLYGYTF.

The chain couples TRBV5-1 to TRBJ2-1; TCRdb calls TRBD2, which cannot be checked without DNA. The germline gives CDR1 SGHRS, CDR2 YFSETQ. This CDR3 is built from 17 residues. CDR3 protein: CASSGGLAGGTYNEQFF.

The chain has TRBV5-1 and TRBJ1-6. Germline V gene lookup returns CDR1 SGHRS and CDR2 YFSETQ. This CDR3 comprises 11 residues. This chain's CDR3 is CASSLDRDLHF.

The CDR3 is CASSLGQGVQETQYF. The V and J genes are TRBV5-1 and TRBJ2-5; TCRdb lists TRBD1, though no DNA is available to test this call. Per germline, CDR1 SGHRS and CDR2 YFSETQ. CDR3 length: 15 residues.

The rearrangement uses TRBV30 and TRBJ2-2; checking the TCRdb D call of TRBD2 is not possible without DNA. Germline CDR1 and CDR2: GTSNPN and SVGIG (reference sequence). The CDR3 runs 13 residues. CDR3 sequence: CAWGKDYTGELFF.

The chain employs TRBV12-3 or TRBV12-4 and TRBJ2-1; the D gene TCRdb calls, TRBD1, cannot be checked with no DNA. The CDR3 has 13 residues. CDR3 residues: CATGLTGWDEQFF.

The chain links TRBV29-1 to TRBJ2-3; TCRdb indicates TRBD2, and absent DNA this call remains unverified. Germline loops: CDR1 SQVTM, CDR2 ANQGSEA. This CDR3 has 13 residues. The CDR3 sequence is CSVESGRADTQYF.

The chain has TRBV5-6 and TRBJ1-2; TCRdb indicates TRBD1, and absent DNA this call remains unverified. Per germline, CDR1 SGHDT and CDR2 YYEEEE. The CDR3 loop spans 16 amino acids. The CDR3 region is CASSSSADRERYGYTF.

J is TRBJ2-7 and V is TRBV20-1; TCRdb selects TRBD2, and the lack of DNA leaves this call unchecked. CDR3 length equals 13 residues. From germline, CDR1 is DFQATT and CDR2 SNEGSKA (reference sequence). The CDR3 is CSARLGSTYEQYF.